Described below is a single T cell receptor (beta chain) sequence and its context. The antigen is not known. With a much larger clone just one base away, this may be a read error. This sample was taken from a study of post-analysis software for immune sequencing data. Study findings and constraints: Normalized Chao1 diversity was significantly reduced in patients versus controls. Roughly 5 TRBV segments (TRBV5-6, TRBV5-1 and TRBV20-1 among them) occurred more frequently in patients than in controls. F measure clustering grouped samples strongly by preparation batch.

Presence of unique molecular identifiers characterized the TCR beta cDNA libraries. T cells, about 0.95 to 10 million of them, yielded some 540,000 cDNA molecules. TCRdb independently ran MiXCR on the PCR reads; one entry per CDR3 protein. The table includes some 260,000 distinct CDR3 sequences, 30% to 45% detected once. The CDR3 runs 15 residues. Germline CDR1 SGHRS, CDR2 YFSETQ. Sequenced: blood. The chain employs TRBV5-1 and TRBJ2-7, with 7 bases fitting TRBD1. This TCR was sampled from a girl under 18 with multiple sclerosis. CDR3 nucleotides: TGCACCAGCAGCTCAACACCACAGGGGTCCTACGAGCAGTACTTC. It encodes CTSSSTPQGSYEQYF.